A selection of T cell receptor beta chains follows, all from one sample in a study of cytomegalovirus exposure and HLA in healthy donors. Repertoires were generated with immunoSEQ multiplex PCR, while TCRdb's copy carries only in-frame clones and drops some. The table records about 78,000 clones, 80% of them present only once. Sample: PBMCs. The receptors were gathered from a man aged 50 to 60 in good health and CMV-seropositive. The CDR3 runs from the conserved cysteine through the conserved F or W. The D gene is left open where the match is weak. Clone size is shown for a subset of rows, as once, few, many or a class of expanded clone.

v_gene,j_gene,d_gene,abundance,CDR3nt,CDR3aa
TRBV7-8,TRBJ2-1,TRBD2,once,TGTGCCAGCAGCTTGGGGACTAGCGTCAATGAGCAGTTCTTC,CASSLGTSVNEQFF
TRBV11-2,TRBJ1-2,TRBD1,NA,TGTGCCAGCAGCTTACCATCAACAGGGGGGGGCTACACCTTC,CASSLPSTGGGYTF
TRBV7-9,TRBJ2-7,NA,NA,TGTGCCAGCAGCTTCCCAGGGGCGGAGCAGTACTTC,CASSFPGAEQYF
TRBV6-6,TRBJ2-1,NA,NA,TGTGCCAGCTGTTCCGGGGAAAATGGAGGATACAATGAGCAGTTCTTC,CASCSGENGGYNEQFF
TRBV7-6,TRBJ2-7,NA,NA,TGTGCCAGCAGCCACCGGGAACCCGAGCAGTACTTC,CASSHREPEQYF
TRBV5-1,TRBJ2-1,TRBD2,NA,TGCGCCAGCAGCTCACCGTCCCTGCGGGAGGGCCCAAGGAATGAGCAGTTCTTC,CASSSPSLREGPRNEQFF
TRBV18,TRBJ1-3,NA,few,TGTGCCAGCTCACCTCAGGCCTACAGCTCTGGAAACACCATATATTTT,CASSPQAYSSGNTIYF
TRBV15,TRBJ2-2,TRBD2,NA,TGTGCCACCAGCTCCCGGACTAGAAACACCGGGGAGCTGTTTTTT,CATSSRTRNTGELFF
TRBV7-9,TRBJ2-3,TRBD1,NA,TGTGCCAGCAGCTTCACAGGGGCCACAGATACGCAGTATTTT,CASSFTGATDTQYF
TRBV6-1,TRBJ1-1,TRBD1,NA,TGTGCCAGCAGGTTGCTAGGGGGCGGCTTCGAAGCTTTCTTT,CASRLLGGGFEAFF
TRBV21-1,TRBJ2-5,NA,NA,TGTGCCAGCAGCAAATTCCGGGACAGGGGACAAGAGACCCAGTACTTC,CASSKFRDRGQETQYF
TRBV5-1,TRBJ2-1,TRBD2,NA,TGCGCCAGCAGCTTGGGAACTAGCGGGGGCTACAATGAGCAGTTCTTC,CASSLGTSGGYNEQFF
TRBV5-4,TRBJ2-5,TRBD2,NA,TGTGCCAGCAGCTCGGGACTAAGGGAGGAGACCCAGTACTTC,CASSSGLREETQYF
TRBV5-8,TRBJ2-2,NA,once,TGTGCCAGCGGGAGGGGGGACACCGGGGAGCTGTTTTTT,CASGRGDTGELFF
TRBV5-4,TRBJ2-5,NA,NA,TGTGCCAGCAGCTTACAAGGGGTCGGGCAAGAGACCCAGTACTTC,CASSLQGVGQETQYF
TRBV5-1,TRBJ2-5,TRBD2,NA,TGCGCCAGCAGCTTGCTACCGGGACTAGCGCTAGAGACCCAGTACTTC,CASSLLPGLALETQYF
TRBV4-2,TRBJ2-4,TRBD2,NA,TGTGCCAGCAGCTGGGGACTAGCGGGCTCGGAAGGCAAAAACATTCAGTACTTC,CASSWGLAGSEGKNIQYF
TRBV9,TRBJ2-7,TRBD2,NA,TGTGCCAGCAGCTCGGGACTAGCGGGGCCCTACGAGCAGTACTTC,CASSSGLAGPYEQYF
TRBV6-1,TRBJ1-1,NA,few,TGTGCCAGCAGTGAAGCTTCCTACCCGACAGGGAACACTGAAGCTTTCTTT,CASSEASYPTGNTEAFF
TRBV11-2,TRBJ1-1,NA,NA,TGTGCCAGCAGCTTAGATTTGGCAGGGCCAGTCGGGGCTTTCTTT,CASSLDLAGPVGAFF
TRBV2,TRBJ2-3,TRBD2,NA,TGTGCCAGCAGTGAAGGGCGGGAGGGTACAGATACGCAGTATTTT,CASSEGREGTDTQYF
TRBV2,TRBJ2-2,TRBD2,once,TGTGCCAGCACCCCGAGGGCAGCGGGAGTGGTAAACACCGGGGAGCTGTTTTTT,CASTPRAAGVVNTGELFF
TRBV7-9,TRBJ1-2,NA,NA,TGTGCCAGCAGCTTGACAGAAATAGCCGCCTCTAACTATGGCTACACCTTC,CASSLTEIAASNYGYTF
TRBV6-5,TRBJ2-5,NA,NA,TGTGCCAGCAGTTACGCCCCCTCGAACAGGCGGGAGACCCAGTACTTC,CASSYAPSNRRETQYF
TRBV6-6,TRBJ1-1,NA,NA,TGTGCCAGCAGGGCGGACACTGAAGCTTTCTTT,CASRADTEAFF
TRBV5-6,TRBJ2-3,TRBD2,NA,TGTGCCAGCAGCCTTCTAACGGGAGGGCCCACAGATACGCAGTATTTT,CASSLLTGGPTDTQYF
TRBV28,TRBJ1-1,NA,few,TGTGCCACCACCCGGGGGGCCGGCACTGAAGCTTTCTTT,CATTRGAGTEAFF
TRBV6-5,TRBJ2-7,NA,NA,TGTGCCAGCAGTCCGAGCACAGGGTGGGAGCAGTACTTC,CASSPSTGWEQYF
TRBV12-5,TRBJ1-4,TRBD1,NA,TGTGCTAGTGGTCCCGAACAGGGGACGGGTGAAAAACTGTTTTTT,CASGPEQGTGEKLFF
TRBV4-3,TRBJ2-1,TRBD2,NA,TGCGCCAGCAGCCGCCGGGCCCTAGCGGGTGAGCAGTTCTTC,CASSRRALAGEQFF
TRBV7-9,TRBJ2-1,TRBD1,NA,TGTTCCAGCAGCCCCCGACCCGTGGACAGGTACAATGAGCAGTTCTTC,CSSSPRPVDRYNEQFF
TRBV19,TRBJ1-2,TRBD1,NA,TGTGCCAGTAGTACCCCGTTGGAGGGGGCGGACTCCTATGGCTACACCTTC,CASSTPLEGADSYGYTF
TRBV12-2,TRBJ1-5,NA,NA,TGTGCAAGTCGCTCGCTCACACCTCAGCCCCAGCATTTT,CASRSLTPQPQHF
TRBV6-5,TRBJ1-5,TRBD1,NA,TGTGCCAGCAGCTACGACAGGGTCAGTCAGCCCCAGCATTTT,CASSYDRVSQPQHF
TRBV7-9,TRBJ1-5,TRBD1,NA,TGTGCCAGCAGCTTAGACGGACAGGGGGTTCAGCCCCAGCATTTT,CASSLDGQGVQPQHF
TRBV6-4,TRBJ2-4,TRBD1,NA,TGTGCCAGCAGTCCCCAGGGGGATCCCAACAGTCAGTACTTC,CASSPQGDPNSQYF
TRBV5-1,TRBJ2-1,TRBD2,NA,TGCGCCAGCAGCTCGACTAGCGGGGATCTTGAGCAGTTCTTC,CASSSTSGDLEQFF
TRBV29-1,TRBJ2-2,NA,NA,TGCAGCGTTGGGAGACTTAACACCGGGGAGCTGTTTTTT,CSVGRLNTGELFF